The rows below give T cell receptor beta chains drawn from one sample of a study of T-cell memory formation after mild COVID-19. Via MiXCR, TCRdb re-called the 5' RACE reads, giving one row per CDR3 protein. The sample yields about 360,000 distinct CDR3 sequences, approximately 13% seen once. The sequencing input was PBMCs or a T cell subset sorted from them (not recorded which). All receptors derive from a young man who had mild COVID-19 (a few samples of this study predate the infection). Cell type and time point are not known. CDR3s include the opening cysteine and the closing phenylalanine or tryptophan.

V,J,CDR3
TRBV12-3/TRBV12-4,TRBJ2-5,CASSILGGKETQYF
TRBV5-5,TRBJ1-5,CASSGRGGNSQPQHF
TRBV29-1,TRBJ1-1,CSVVTNMLSTEAFF
TRBV5-1,TRBJ2-5,CASSPSSGGPGETQYF
TRBV29-1,TRBJ2-2,CSVVTVNTGELFF
TRBV3-1,TRBJ2-5,CASSHVAGGGFETQYF
TRBV15,TRBJ2-7,CATSRDQRGLYEQYF
TRBV5-1,TRBJ2-5,CASLIPKPETQYF
TRBV29-1,TRBJ2-2,CSARGSQNTGELFF
TRBV6-5,TRBJ1-1,CASRGDWVNTEAFF
TRBV30,TRBJ1-1,CAWSKVDAFF
TRBV27,TRBJ2-2,CASSRGQGAGELFF
TRBV4-1,TRBJ2-2,CASSQVRHPGRGAGELFF
TRBV7-2,TRBJ2-1,CASSLGDRDKGEQFF
TRBV6-5,TRBJ2-2,CASKHQNTGELFF
TRBV6-5,TRBJ2-7,CASSSSRMRAYEQYF
TRBV12-3/TRBV12-4,TRBJ2-2,CASRQGNTGELFF
TRBV20-1,TRBJ2-5,CSARGGGGQETQYF
TRBV3-1,TRBJ1-6,CASSSQRYSPLHF
TRBV7-9,TRBJ1-1,CASSPPDRGVVEAFF
TRBV11-2,TRBJ1-1,CASRIRFRANTEAFF
TRBV5-4,TRBJ1-1,CASTPNGAVNTEAFF
TRBV4-2,TRBJ2-3,CASSRFPGTDTQYF
TRBV20-1,TRBJ2-7,CSATGRGIYEQYF
TRBV20-1,TRBJ1-5,CSVTYSSNQPQHF
TRBV7-2,TRBJ2-1,CASSLGLAGSNEQFF
TRBV29-1,TRBJ2-1,CSVPRLAGAGDEQFF
TRBV10-3,TRBJ1-1,CAISVTGMNTEAFF
TRBV6-1,TRBJ2-7,CATRGFSYEQYF
TRBV4-3,TRBJ2-2,CASSQVGRMSTGELFF
TRBV5-1,TRBJ2-7,CASSMPGQSKTYEQYF
TRBV5-5,TRBJ2-7,CASTQGIYEQYF
TRBV7-9,TRBJ1-1,CASYRTDLNTEAFF
TRBV5-1,TRBJ2-3,CASKVATGVTDTQYF
TRBV11-2,TRBJ2-2,CASNNRVTNTGELFF
TRBV5-1,TRBJ2-1,CASSFTAGSSYNEQFF
TRBV29-1,TRBJ2-5,CSVESVQETQYF
TRBV7-2,TRBJ1-5,CASSLVEGDQPQHF
TRBV4-3,TRBJ1-5,CASSQVGRDQPQHF
TRBV7-6,TRBJ1-6,CASSLVPGPLHF
TRBV5-7,TRBJ2-2,CASSLGQGPHADTGELFF
TRBV4-1,TRBJ1-1,CASRPQGAAEAFF
TRBV9,TRBJ2-7,CASSATGTHEQYF
TRBV6-1,TRBJ2-5,CAGREWGGETQYF
TRBV7-8,TRBJ1-6,CASSLNGVRSSYNSPLHF
TRBV20-1,TRBJ1-6,CSARRDNSPLHF
TRBV7-3,TRBJ2-7,CASSPSGGNEQYF
TRBV7-3,TRBJ2-3,CASSFGSGTDTQYF
TRBV7-2,TRBJ1-2,CASSLTSLYYGYTF
TRBV4-1,TRBJ2-7,CASSQDRYASYEQYF
TRBV7-9,TRBJ2-2,CASSADRLIGELFF
TRBV29-1,TRBJ1-1,CSVEITTEAFF
TRBV7-3,TRBJ2-1,CASSSGTNSYNEQFF
TRBV6-5,TRBJ2-1,CASTRGNEQFF